This T cell receptor (beta chain) was sequenced in a study of T cell responses to AZD1222 COVID-19 vaccine. Study-level findings and limits: Baseline seropositivity characterized only a handful of AZD1222 recipients.

Sequencing used immunoSEQ multiplex PCR; TCRdb keeps in-frame clones, though not all of them. The data show 150,000 or so clones, over 75% seen once. In the case of this clone: No antigen is known for it.

The junction had 5 bases not matched to a gene; V was cut back by 3 bases and J by 4 bases. The germline V gene encodes CDR1 MNHEY and CDR2 SVGAGI. The CDR3 contains 16 residues. The sequence came from an adult in good health. Sequences were derived from peripheral blood, sampled on day 0 of AZD1222 vaccination. The V call is TRBV6-5, the J call TRBJ1-6, with 8 bases lining up with TRBD1. The CDR3 loop reads CASSYQGAEYNSPLHF. CDR3 sequence (DNA): TGTGCCAGCAGTTATCAGGGGGCTGAGTATAATTCACCCCTCCACTTT.